This T cell receptor beta chain was captured by sequencing in a study of beta chain features in type 1 diabetes. Whole-study context: The patients were much like the healthy donors in age, gender and cell yields.

Overall study results and limits: Short templates might get an advantage during PCR, and this would be equal in patients and controls. Among all four CD4+ subsets, Type 1 diabetes patients had TCRB CDR3s that were moderately but significantly shorter. Any role of HLA type in TCRB rearrangement remained unresolved here.

The CDR3 totals 13 residues. V shed 5 bases and J 6 bases; nucleotides not matched to a gene: 6. Germline CDR1 reads MNHEY; CDR2 reads SVGAGI. The study reverse transcribed the entire isolated RNA, so it sequenced expressed TCRB transcripts. Data came from immunoSEQ multiplex PCR; TCRdb stores just in-frame clones and leaves some out. The sample lists 160,000 or so clones, roughly 9% occurring once. Blood was drawn once from each donor into heparinised tubes. The draws averaged about 110 mL. In its sample, this clone was seen a few times. Antigen: not known. The gene calls are TRBV6-5 and TRBJ1-1; 7 nucleotides line up with TRBD1. Sequenced input: central memory CD4+ T cells from blood. The sequence derives from a woman in her twenties or thirties with type 1 diabetes. CDR3 residues: CASSQQGTAEAFF. The CDR3 bases are TGTGCCAGCAGTCAACAGGGGACCGCTGAAGCTTTCTTT.